The rows below give T cell receptor beta chains drawn from one sample of a study of blood T cell repertoires in COVID-19. Here immunoSEQ multiplex PCR was the method, and the copy in TCRdb shows in-frame clones only, minus some. The profile shows some 300,000 clones, about 87% of them singletons. The specimen sequenced was peripheral blood. These receptors all stem from a woman aged 50 to 60 with COVID-19, enrolled during active disease. Both conserved end residues are part of each CDR3. The order of the fields is D gene, V gene, CDR3 length, J gene, clone size, CDR3 DNA, CDR3 protein. A D gene is named only where the DNA matches it firmly. Rows give clone size only sometimes, using once, few, many, or a class for an expanded clone.

d_call: TRBD2
v_call: TRBV5-1
cdr3_length: 17
j_call: TRBJ2-2
clone_size: NA
cdr3_nt: TGCGCCAGCAGCTTGACCGGGACTAGCGGTTACACCGGGGAGCTGTTTTTT
cdr3_aa: CASSLTGTSGYTGELFF

d_call: TRBD2
v_call: TRBV7-6
cdr3_length: 18
j_call: TRBJ2-2
clone_size: once
cdr3_nt: TGTGCCAGCAGCTTAGGAGTTAGTAGCGGGTCGAACACCGGGGAGCTGTTTTTT
cdr3_aa: CASSLGVSSGSNTGELFF

d_call: NA
v_call: TRBV11-3
cdr3_length: 15
j_call: TRBJ1-1
clone_size: NA
cdr3_nt: TGTGCCAGCAGCTTAGGCGCGTCGGTGAACACTGAAGCTTTCTTT
cdr3_aa: CASSLGASVNTEAFF

d_call: NA
v_call: TRBV9
cdr3_length: 16
j_call: TRBJ2-3
clone_size: NA
cdr3_nt: TGTGCCAGCAGCGTAGGTCTTAGCGGAGGCACAGATACGCAGTATTTT
cdr3_aa: CASSVGLSGGTDTQYF

d_call: TRBD1
v_call: TRBV4-1
cdr3_length: 15
j_call: TRBJ2-7
clone_size: NA
cdr3_nt: TGCGCCAGCAGCTCGCCGGGACAGGGCACCTACGAGCAGTACTTC
cdr3_aa: CASSSPGQGTYEQYF

d_call: NA
v_call: TRBV19
cdr3_length: 14
j_call: TRBJ2-5
clone_size: once
cdr3_nt: TGTGCCAGTAGTATGATGGGAGGAAAAGAGACCCAGTACTTC
cdr3_aa: CASSMMGGKETQYF

d_call: NA
v_call: TRBV12-3/TRBV12-4
cdr3_length: 11
j_call: TRBJ1-2
clone_size: NA
cdr3_nt: TGTGCCAGCAGTTTATATGGCGGCTACACCTTC
cdr3_aa: CASSLYGGYTF

d_call: NA
v_call: TRBV7-2
cdr3_length: 13
j_call: TRBJ1-6
clone_size: NA
cdr3_nt: TGTGCCAGCAGCTTTAAACAGAATTCACCCCTCCACTTT
cdr3_aa: CASSFKQNSPLHF

d_call: NA
v_call: TRBV28
cdr3_length: 13
j_call: TRBJ2-5
clone_size: NA
cdr3_nt: TGTGCCAGCACTTTTTTTAACCAAGAGACCCAGTACTTC
cdr3_aa: CASTFFNQETQYF

d_call: NA
v_call: TRBV12-5
cdr3_length: 14
j_call: TRBJ1-1
clone_size: NA
cdr3_nt: TGTGCTAGTGGTCCCGGGACAACAAACACTGAAGCTTTCTTT
cdr3_aa: CASGPGTTNTEAFF

d_call: TRBD1
v_call: TRBV2
cdr3_length: 15
j_call: TRBJ1-5
clone_size: once
cdr3_nt: TGTGCCAGCAGGGGGAGGACAGGCGGCAATCAGCCCCAGCATTTT
cdr3_aa: CASRGRTGGNQPQHF

d_call: NA
v_call: TRBV27
cdr3_length: 15
j_call: TRBJ2-3
clone_size: NA
cdr3_nt: TGTGCCAGCAGTCCCCAGATGCCTAGCACAGATACGCAGTATTTT
cdr3_aa: CASSPQMPSTDTQYF

d_call: TRBD1
v_call: TRBV6-5
cdr3_length: 14
j_call: TRBJ2-1
clone_size: NA
cdr3_nt: TGTGCCAGCAGTTACTCACTGACAGGGGGCGCTCTGTTCTTC
cdr3_aa: CASSYSLTGGALFF

d_call: TRBD2
v_call: TRBV7-8
cdr3_length: 17
j_call: TRBJ2-7
clone_size: NA
cdr3_nt: TGTGCCAGCAGCTTATGGGGTGGGCAGCGGGGCTCCTACGAGCAGTACTTC
cdr3_aa: CASSLWGGQRGSYEQYF

d_call: TRBD1
v_call: TRBV9
cdr3_length: 15
j_call: TRBJ2-5
clone_size: NA
cdr3_nt: TGTGCCAGCAGCGTAGCAAGGGGGCCATGGGAGACCCAGTACTTC
cdr3_aa: CASSVARGPWETQYF

d_call: TRBD2
v_call: TRBV3-1/TRBV3-2
cdr3_length: 16
j_call: TRBJ2-7
clone_size: NA
cdr3_nt: TGTGCCAGCAGCCAAGGGACTAGCGGGAGTCTTTACGAGCAGTACTTC
cdr3_aa: CASSQGTSGSLYEQYF

d_call: TRBD1
v_call: TRBV19
cdr3_length: 15
j_call: TRBJ1-2
clone_size: NA
cdr3_nt: TGTGCCAGTACTCCCAGGGGACAGGGAGGCCATGGCTACACCTTC
cdr3_aa: CASTPRGQGGHGYTF

d_call: TRBD1
v_call: TRBV7-9
cdr3_length: 13
j_call: TRBJ1-1
clone_size: NA
cdr3_nt: TGTGCCAGCAGGTGGGACAGGGACACTGAAGCTTTCTTT
cdr3_aa: CASRWDRDTEAFF

d_call: TRBD1
v_call: TRBV9
cdr3_length: 14
j_call: TRBJ1-1
clone_size: NA
cdr3_nt: TGTGCCAGCAGCGAAGGGGACAGGCCAGGAGAAGCTTTCTTT
cdr3_aa: CASSEGDRPGEAFF

d_call: NA
v_call: TRBV24-1
cdr3_length: 17
j_call: TRBJ2-1
clone_size: NA
cdr3_nt: TGTGCCACCAGTGACCCTAAATGGGGAGGCTCCTACAATGAGCAGTTCTTC
cdr3_aa: CATSDPKWGGSYNEQFF

d_call: TRBD2
v_call: TRBV6-5
cdr3_length: 16
j_call: TRBJ2-1
clone_size: NA
cdr3_nt: TGTGCCAGCAGTTACTCGTCGGCTAGCGGGGTCAATGAGCAGTTCTTC
cdr3_aa: CASSYSSASGVNEQFF

d_call: TRBD1
v_call: TRBV19
cdr3_length: 14
j_call: TRBJ2-2
clone_size: NA
cdr3_nt: TGTGCCAGTCGGGACAGGGGGCAGGTCGGGGAGCTGTTTTTT
cdr3_aa: CASRDRGQVGELFF

d_call: NA
v_call: TRBV14
cdr3_length: 12
j_call: TRBJ1-2
clone_size: few
cdr3_nt: TGTGCCAGCAGCCAAGACCTATATGGCTACACCTTC
cdr3_aa: CASSQDLYGYTF

d_call: TRBD2
v_call: TRBV14
cdr3_length: 18
j_call: TRBJ2-1
clone_size: NA
cdr3_nt: TGTGCCAGCAGCCACCTGACTAGCGGGAGTCCCACCTACAATGAGCAGTTCTTC
cdr3_aa: CASSHLTSGSPTYNEQFF

d_call: NA
v_call: TRBV2
cdr3_length: 15
j_call: TRBJ2-2
clone_size: once
cdr3_nt: TGTGCCAGCAGTGTACTGGCGGAGGGGGCTGGGGAGCTGTTTTTT
cdr3_aa: CASSVLAEGAGELFF

d_call: NA
v_call: TRBV13
cdr3_length: 17
j_call: TRBJ1-6
clone_size: NA
cdr3_nt: TGTGCCAGCAGCCATCACCGGCTAGGGGGGGTTAGTTCACCCCTCCACTTT
cdr3_aa: CASSHHRLGGVSSPLHF

d_call: NA
v_call: TRBV7-2
cdr3_length: 13
j_call: TRBJ1-5
clone_size: few
cdr3_nt: TGTGCCAGCGCGGGAGTCGGCAATCAGCCCCAGCATTTT
cdr3_aa: CASAGVGNQPQHF

d_call: TRBD2
v_call: TRBV5-6
cdr3_length: 13
j_call: TRBJ2-7
clone_size: NA
cdr3_nt: TGTGCCAGCAGTTTACGCGGGGGATACGAGCAGTACTTC
cdr3_aa: CASSLRGGYEQYF

d_call: TRBD1
v_call: TRBV6-5
cdr3_length: 15
j_call: TRBJ1-1
clone_size: NA
cdr3_nt: TGTGCCACCTGCCGGGACAGGGCGAGATACACTGAAGCTTTCTTT
cdr3_aa: CATCRDRARYTEAFF

d_call: TRBD1
v_call: TRBV18
cdr3_length: 14
j_call: TRBJ2-7
clone_size: NA
cdr3_nt: TGTGCCAGCTCACCTGGGACAGGACCCTACGAGCAGTACTTC
cdr3_aa: CASSPGTGPYEQYF

d_call: NA
v_call: TRBV18
cdr3_length: 13
j_call: TRBJ1-1
clone_size: NA
cdr3_nt: TGTGCCACCAACGCCAGGGCGAACACTGAAGCTTTCTTT
cdr3_aa: CATNARANTEAFF